This T cell receptor (beta chain) was identified during a study of regulatory T cells in long-lasting Graves disease (TCRdb year 2021). With respect to the entire study: In the newly diagnosed Graves' disease group, patients had been taking antithyroid drugs for less than 3 months. The study was conducted in China and was registered as a clinical trial. A total of around 35 samples were covered by TCR sequencing, comprising some 13 persistent and about 20 newly diagnosed Graves' disease patients. Persistent Graves' disease patients were compared with newly diagnosed Graves' disease patients by peripheral blood TCR sequencing and RNA sequencing.

As regards this clonotype: No cognate antigen has been identified for it. One base away there is no much larger clone; base qualities are not given.

The protocol used for the library was multiplex PCR. The sample was run on an Illumina HiSeq 4000. To build TCR beta libraries, CDR3 regions were amplified by Arm-PCR using iRepertoire HTBI primers. Before sequencing, the PCR products underwent gel purification. On the authors' methods: Gene usage analysis of CDR3 amino acid clonotypes relied on the roughly 60 TRBV and fewer than 15 TRBJ segments identified across samples. Filtered high-quality paired reads were merged into contigs using COPE and FqMerger. BLAST was used to align contigs to IMGT TRBV, TRBD and TRBJ reference genes, with CDR3 defined following IMGT. Clonotypes above 0.1% frequency were classified as highly expanded clones. Shannon entropy was used to measure repertoire diversity, and the Gini coefficient was used to measure V-J evenness. Clonotypes shared by more than one individual were considered public. TCRdb applied fastp at Q25 and MiXCR to the public reads, then kept only in-frame beta chains. Merged by CDR3 protein, the rows form single entries marked with the most common genes and DNA. TCRdb's processing, not the authors', yielded these V and J calls. The sample records about half a million distinct CDR3 sequences, 12% of which are singletons. The ten largest clones capture around 10% of the sample.

Taken with the paper, the label for time point translates to: newly diagnosed GD, antithyroid drugs for less than 3 months. For both TCR sequencing and RNA sequencing, RNA was extracted from PBMCs in TRIzol. Graves' disease was diagnosed according to American Thyroid Association guidelines. Patients were recruited from an endocrinology department in Xi'an, China. Each patient gave approximately 8.8 milliliters of peripheral blood, collected in an EDTA anticoagulant tube. PBMCs were isolated by Ficoll Paque Plus density gradient separation without further T cell sorting. An Agilent 2100 Bioanalyzer and agarose gel were used to check RNA quality, while a NanoDrop 2000 measured RNA concentration. General study outcomes and caveats: Preferential use of TRBV28, TRBJ1-2 and TRBJ2-5 was observed in persistent disease, whereas TRBV20-1 and TRBJ2-1 were favored in newly diagnosed disease. Sequencing and analysis were restricted to the TCR beta chain. Patients with persistent disease shared more public clonotypes (about 2,700) than newly diagnosed patients did (around 1,000). The study examined only peripheral blood because the primary lesion, thyroid tissue, could not be accessed. Lower TCR Shannon entropy and fewer highly expanded clones were observed in persistent Graves' disease patients than in newly diagnosed patients, which suggested clonal expansion. As a limitation, the authors acknowledged that the small sample size may reduce accuracy.

CDR3 length: 14 amino acids, cysteine to phenylalanine. The kept DNA is CDR3 alone, 42 bases in frame from the first base. According to the germline V gene, CDR1 reads SGHTA and CDR2 reads FQGTGA. The V and J ends are trimmed by 6 bases and 4 bases, leaving 12 bases between them. These data also featured in a second study, about T cells in Graves' hyperthyroidism and ophthalmopathy. According to the second study: Graves' hyperthyroidism was defined as stable when no progression to ophthalmopathy occurred over 18 months of follow-up. Hyperthyroidism patients were aged 18 to 65 years and newly diagnosed, with disease duration of less than 2 months. Patients with uncontrolled infections, other autoimmune diseases, pregnancy or lactation were excluded. Clinical symptoms, serum thyroxine and TRAb, thyroid ultrasound, and orbital computed tomography formed the basis for the diagnoses. The first round of RT-PCR for the TCR CDR3 was performed with the HTBI primer set and the Qiagen OneStep RT-PCR kit. Most expanded thyroid clonotypes (frequency above 0.001) were also found in blood, which suggests that blood repertoires may mirror thyroid immune responses. Ophthalmopathy was separated from stable hyperthyroidism by a 13 V-J signature model, with approximately 89% sensitivity and 81% to 82% specificity obtained in cross-validation and 80%/75% obtained in testing. In validation, the model predicted progression to ophthalmopathy a median of roughly 6.5 months before onset, with 65% to 71% sensitivity and just under 75% specificity. A discovery cohort of approximately 100 patients, approximately 44 with Graves' ophthalmopathy and about 58 with stable Graves' hyperthyroidism, was used to find distinguishing TCR V-J signatures. Whether ophthalmopathy could be predicted prospectively was tested in an independent validation cohort made up of some 20 hyperthyroidism patients plus 17 patients who later progressed to ophthalmopathy. For training and testing, the 100 or so patients in the discovery cohort were randomly divided in a 7:3 ratio. Thyroid tissue and blood T-cell repertoires from six Graves' hyperthyroidism patients were also compared in the study. After blood sampling, hyperthyroidism patients were treated with methimazole at a starting dose of 30 mg daily, and ophthalmopathy patients were treated with high-dose intravenous methylprednisolone. The libraries were constructed in a second round of multiplex PCR and then size-selected and purified. The libraries were sequenced on an Illumina HiSeq2000 using paired-end 100 bp reads. Raw data were processed with SOAPnuke, discarding reads with adapters, uncalled bases, mean Phred below 15, or no exact constant-primer or identifier match. High-quality paired reads were merged with COPE v1.2.5, and unique nucleotide sequences were defined as clonotypes. MiTCR v1.1 was used to align the clonotypes against IMGT TRBV, TRBD and TRBJ reference segments. The analysis was restricted to V-J combinations with a frequency above 0.0001, which together covered about 99% of the repertoires. A TCS score was defined as the ratio of F50 (clonal expansion) to E x V (chaos), with BLOSUM62-based TCRdist applied between CDR3 peptides within each V-J. Welch's t-statistics and random forest reduced several hundred V-J features to under 15, which were used in a naive Bayes classifier (R e1071). Sample size was not statistically predetermined, and blinding of investigators to group allocation was not performed. According to the paper, TCR Vbeta CDR3 sequencing was carried out on around 140 peripheral blood samples, which came from fewer than 50 ophthalmopathy, approximately 78 hyperthyroidism and about 17 progressor patients.

This receptor was obtained from a woman aged 30 to 39 with Graves disease. Donor details come from another sample of the same person, matched by shared clones. The chain is made from TRBV7-3 and TRBJ2-2; perhaps TRBD2 is the D gene, with 6 bases matching. The sequenced sample was peripheral blood mononuclear cells (PBMCs), obtained at new diagnosis, from a patient treated with antithyroid drugs. The encoded CDR3 is CASRQTSPTGELFF. The sequenced DNA: TGTGCCAGCAGACAAACTAGCCCCACCGGGGAGCTGTTTTTT.